This T cell receptor (beta chain) came from a study of regulatory T cells in long-lasting Graves disease. Sample time point: persistent/refractory GD, antithyroid drugs over 5 years with positive TRAb. PBMC-extracted RNA yielded the TCR library. HTBI primers from iRepertoire and Arm-PCR of CDR3 regions yielded the TCR beta libraries. Original processing notes: Across samples, more than 55 TRBV and roughly 13 TRBJ segments were found. TCRdb re-called the multiplex PCR reads with MiXCR, one entry per CDR3 protein. For this entry, the V and J calls and clone size follow TCRdb and not the study's own pipeline. The sample includes a few hundred thousand distinct CDR3 sequences, around 24% of them seen just once. V was shortened by 2 bases and J by 5 bases, with 13 bases between the two germline ends. The CDR3 has 15 amino acids. The germline V gene encodes CDR1 DFQATT and CDR2 SNEGSKA (reference sequence).

This receptor was obtained from a female donor with Graves disease. V and J are TRBV20-1 and TRBJ1-6, with a weak D call TRBD1 (5 bases). The sequenced sample was peripheral blood mononuclear cells (PBMCs), obtained when the disease was refractory, from a patient treated with antithyroid drugs. The CDR3 region is CSARSGDSNNSPLHF. In DNA, the CDR3 is TGCAGTGCTAGATCGGGGGATTCTAATAATTCACCCCTCCACTTT.